The 6 T cell receptor beta chains below come from one sample, sequenced in a study of post-analysis software for immune sequencing data. Carried by the TCR beta cDNA libraries were unique molecular identifiers. TCRdb ran MiXCR on the PCR reads and lists one entry per CDR3 protein. This sample has under 200,000 distinct CDR3 sequences, with around 36% found just once. The sample was blood, taken after autologous hematopoietic stem cell transplantation. These receptors were collected from a girl under 18 with multiple sclerosis.

This clonotype was counted between two and nine times. The rearrangement joins TRBV29-1 to TRBJ2-5; 12 nucleotides agree with TRBD2. The CDR3 spans 16 residues. V was pared by 7 bases and J by 5 bases, with 14 bases of the junction left unmatched. The germline gives CDR1 SQVTM, CDR2 ANQGSEA. CDR3 in amino acids: CSALLTGTSGPETQYF. CDR3 nucleotides: TGCAGCGCCCTTCTAACCGGGACTAGCGGGCCGGAGACCCAGTACTTC.

V and J are TRBV27 and TRBJ2-1, with TRBD2 matching 10 bases. In germline, CDR1 is MNHEY, CDR2 SMNVEV (reference sequence). The CDR3 is 16 residues long. V was pared by 4 bases and J by 8 bases, with 11 bases of the junction left unmatched. CDR3 DNA: TGTGCCAGCAGTTATGGGGGGGCTAGCGGGAGCGATGAGCAGTTCTTC. The encoded protein is CASSYGGASGSDEQFF.

This clonotype was seen more than once but under ten times. The rearrangement joins TRBV12-3 or TRBV12-4 to TRBJ2-6; 7 bases are shared with TRBD1. The CDR3 runs to 15 residues. V lost 4 bases and J lost 2; bases outside the gene matches: 2. The CDR3: CASSSDRAGANVLTF. DNA for the CDR3: TGTGCCAGCAGTTCAGACAGGGCTGGGGCCAACGTCCTGACTTTC.

The sample holds a few counts of this clonotype. A much larger clone differs by one base, so this may be a read error. The rearrangement uses TRBV5-1 and TRBJ2-1; tentatively, D is TRBD2 (5 bases). The CDR3 covers 14 residues. CDR1 is SGHRS, CDR2 YFSETQ, per germline. V was shortened by 0 bases and J by 6 bases, with 10 bases between the two germline ends. Here the CDR3 reads CASSLVASCNEQFF. The CDR3 DNA follows: TGCGCCAGCAGCTTGGTGGCTAGCTGCAATGAGCAGTTCTTC.

This clonotype was seen more than once but under ten times. The chain has TRBV4-2 and TRBJ2-1; TRBD1 might be the D (5 bases). CDR1 is LGHNA, CDR2 YNFKEQ, per germline. Trimming stripped 3 bases from V and 4 bases from J, with 13 bases between. This CDR3 spans 15 amino acids. CDR3 loop: CASSHLGHSYNEQFF. The CDR3 bases are TGTGCCAGCAGCCACCTTGGACACAGTTACAATGAGCAGTTCTTC.

This sequence joins TRBV6-5 and TRBJ2-6; D is unclear. The germline V gene has CDR1 MNHEY and CDR2 SVGAGI. The V and J ends lost 1 base and 4 bases respectively, with 11 bases between them. The CDR3 consists of 16 residues. CDR3 loop: CASSYFLGTGANVLTF. CDR3 coding DNA: TGTGCCAGCAGTTACTTCTTGGGCACCGGGGCCAACGTCCTGACTTTC.